What follows are 28 T cell receptor beta chains derived from one specimen sequenced in a study of early T cells in non-severe SARS-CoV-2 infection. TCRdb analysed the 5' RACE reads with MiXCR anew, one entry per CDR3 protein. The data contain some 70,000 distinct CDR3 sequences, 9.5% to 15% of them singletons. Sequencing was carried out using whole blood. The source is an adult who was a healthcare worker with PCR-confirmed SARS-CoV-2 infection or an uninfected control (not recorded which).

This clonotype was seen more than once but under ten times. This rearrangement joins TRBV28 to TRBJ2-1, with D possibly being TRBD2 (6 bases). The CDR3 has 12 amino acids. The V end was cut by 6 bases, the J end by 7 bases, with 10 bases between. Germline values: CDR1 MDHEN, CDR2 SYDVKM. The CDR3 nucleotides are TGTGCCAGCAGGGGGGGTTGGAATGAGCAGTTCTTC. Its translation is CASRGGWNEQFF.

The DNA for the CDR3 is TGTGCCAGCAAGAAACAGGGGGCACTTGGTGAGCAGTACTTC. Its translation is CASKKQGALGEQYF. This chain uses TRBV12-3 or TRBV12-4 with TRBJ2-7; TRBD1 matches 9 bases. The CDR3 is made up of 14 amino acids. V trimming: 7 bases; J trimming: 7 bases; junction bases outside the gene matches: 11.

This clonotype has at least ten counts. The chain combines TRBV6-5 with TRBJ2-3; the D gene is possibly TRBD2 (7 bases). With 7 bases removed from V and 2 bases from J, the gap between germline ends came to 22 bases. From germline, CDR1 is MNHEY and CDR2 SVGAGI. The CDR3 loop spans 17 amino acids. The CDR3 sequence: CASTEGGAGSNTDTQYF. The CDR3 DNA follows: TGTGCCAGCACCGAGGGGGGGGCGGGAAGTAACACAGATACGCAGTATTTT.

This clonotype came up many times. This chain connects TRBV28 to TRBJ2-2; D remains ambiguous. The CDR3 sequence is 15 residues long. The germline V and J ends were trimmed by 3 bases and 0 bases, with 8 bases remaining between them. The V gene's germline CDR1 is MDHEN and CDR2 SYDVKM. The CDR3 coding sequence is TGTGCCAGCAGTTTTCAGCTTCCGAACACCGGGGAGCTGTTTTTT. Protein: CASSFQLPNTGELFF. Drawing the rest from reference TRBV28 and TRBJ2-2, the complete variable domain is DVKVTQSSRYLVKRTGEKVFLECVQDMDHENMFWYRQDPGLGLRLIYFSYDVKMKEKGDIPEGYSVSREKKERFSLILESASTNQTSMYLCASSFQLPNTGELFFGEGSRLTVL.

The chain is built from TRBV5-1 and TRBJ2-3; D is unclear. V was shortened by 3 bases and J by 2 bases, with 13 bases between the two germline ends. The germline V gene has CDR1 SGHRS and CDR2 YFSETQ. This CDR3 comprises 15 residues. CDR3 coding DNA: TGCGCCAGCAGCTCCTATACAGCTTCCACAGATACGCAGTATTTT. Translating gives CASSSYTASTDTQYF.

The chain recombines TRBV3-1 with TRBJ2-7; D unresolved. There are 12 residues in the CDR3. V gave up 4 bases and J gave up 6 bases, with 10 bases separating them. CDR1 is LGHDT and CDR2 is YNNKEL in the germline V gene (reference sequence). The CDR3 sequence: CASSRPSFEQYF. CDR3 nucleotide sequence: TGTGCCAGCAGCCGTCCAAGTTTCGAGCAGTACTTC.

This clonotype was found many times. CDR3 coding DNA: TGTGCCTGGATGATTCCTGCCAAAAACATTCAGTACTTC. Translated: CAWMIPAKNIQYF. The chain combines TRBV30 with TRBJ2-4; the D is unclear. CDR1 is GTSNPN and CDR2 is SVGIG in the germline V gene (reference sequence). V dropped 4 bases and J dropped 1 base, with 8 bases sitting between them. The CDR3 extends over 13 amino acids.

This clonotype was counted only a few times. V usage is TRBV18 and J usage is TRBJ1-1, with 8 bases identical to TRBD1. J lost 4 bases, V lost 1 base, and 11 bases had no gene match. CDR1 and CDR2 from the germline V gene are KGHSH and LQKENI. The CDR3 extends over 17 amino acids. The chain's CDR3 is CASSPRLGRGRGTEAFF. In DNA, the CDR3 is TGTGCCAGCTCACCACGTTTGGGCAGGGGGCGAGGCACTGAAGCTTTCTTT.

The chain recombines TRBV19 with TRBJ2-5, with TRBD2 matching 8 bases. The CDR3 contains 16 residues. The germline V gene has CDR1 LNHDA and CDR2 SQIVND (reference sequence). Losses at the gene ends were 2 bases for V and 4 bases for J; bases not matched to a gene: 9. The CDR3 region is CASSIWAGGFGETQYF. The CDR3 coding sequence is TGTGCCAGTAGTATATGGGCGGGAGGATTCGGAGAGACCCAGTACTTC.

At least ten counts were recorded for this clonotype. The rearrangement uses TRBV2 and TRBJ1-5; D may be TRBD1 (5 bases). Trimming stripped 5 bases from V and 1 base from J, with 9 bases between. Germline-derived CDR1 and CDR2 are SNHLY and FYNNEI. The CDR3 is 14 amino acids. The CDR3 coding sequence is TGTGCCAGCAGTTTGGACAACAGCAATCAGCCCCAGCATTTT. Its protein product is CASSLDNSNQPQHF.

V gene TRBV20-1 combines with J gene TRBJ1-1, with D possibly being TRBD1 (5 bases). CDR1 DFQATT and CDR2 SNEGSKA come from the germline V gene (reference sequence). Trimming pared 1 base from V and 5 bases from J, leaving 20 bases between. There are 16 residues in the CDR3. CDR3 residues: CSARAARLGGRTEAFF. In nucleotides, the CDR3 is TGCAGTGCTAGAGCGGCCCGACTGGGGGGTCGGACTGAAGCTTTCTTT.

In this sample, this clonotype turned up many times. This chain uses TRBV20-1 with TRBJ2-7, with D perhaps TRBD2 (5 bases). CDR3 length equals 17 residues. V was shortened by 0 bases and J by 1 base, with 19 bases between the two germline ends. The V gene's germline CDR1 is DFQATT and CDR2 SNEGSKA (reference sequence). Here the CDR3 DNA reads TGCAGTGCTAGAGATGGTGGTAGCGAGACATATTCCTACGAGCAGTACTTC. Amino acid sequence: CSARDGGSETYSYEQYF.

CDR3 coding DNA: TGTGCCAGCAGTTCCGGGGGCCCGGTGGAGCAGTTCTTC. Encoded protein: CASSSGGPVEQFF. This rearrangement joins TRBV28 to TRBJ2-1; either TRBD1 or TRBD2 may supply D (6 bases each). The CDR3 totals 13 residues. Germline values: CDR1 MDHEN, CDR2 SYDVKM. Trimming left V 4 bases short and J 10 bases short, with 14 bases between. The complete variable domain, with remaining parts taken from reference TRBV28 and TRBJ2-1, reads DVKVTQSSRYLVKRTGEKVFLECVQDMDHENMFWYRQDPGLGLRLIYFSYDVKMKEKGDIPEGYSVSREKKERFSLILESASTNQTSMYLCASSSGGPVEQFFGPGTRLTVL.

This sequence joins TRBV29-1 and TRBJ2-7; a possible D gene is TRBD2 (5 bases). Trimming cost V 3 bases and J 6 bases, with 9 bases left between them. Germline V lookup: CDR1 SQVTM, CDR2 ANQGSEA. The CDR3 contains 11 residues. The CDR3 sequence is CSVEWGAEQYF. The CDR3 DNA follows: TGCAGCGTTGAGTGGGGAGCCGAGCAGTACTTC.

At least ten counts were recorded for this clonotype. The V call is TRBV7-3, the J call TRBJ1-1; D ambiguous. V was pared by 5 bases and J by 4 bases, with 17 bases between. Germline loops: CDR1 SGHTA, CDR2 FQGTGA. The length of the CDR3 is 15 residues. In nucleotides, the CDR3 is TGTGCCAGCAGCCCGTCACCAGGCGGCGGCACTGAAGCTTTCTTT. This sequence encodes CASSPSPGGGTEAFF.

This rearrangement joins TRBV28 to TRBJ1-6; 7 positions agree with TRBD1. The CDR3 loop spans 15 amino acids. CDR1 MDHEN and CDR2 SYDVKM come from the germline V gene. V lost 3 bases, J lost 5 bases, and 4 bases stayed unmatched. The CDR3 sequence: CASSFPGGDNSPLHF. The CDR3 DNA reads TGTGCCAGCAGTTTTCCAGGGGGAGATAATTCACCCCTCCACTTT.

At least ten counts were recorded for this clonotype. The rearrangement links TRBV19 to TRBJ1-1, with D maybe TRBD1 (5 bases). This CDR3 spans 14 amino acids. The germline gives CDR1 LNHDA, CDR2 SQIVND (reference sequence). The V end was cut by 6 bases, the J end by 1 base, with 12 bases between. The CDR3 here is CASSFMGGNTEAFF. As DNA, the CDR3 is TGTGCCAGTAGCTTTATGGGGGGGAACACTGAAGCTTTCTTT.

Ten or more counts support this clonotype. The gene calls are TRBV7-9 and TRBJ2-3; 10 bases are a match to TRBD2. Trimming at V came to 2 bases and at J to 12 bases, leaving 11 bases not matched to a gene. CDR1 SEHNR and CDR2 FQNEAQ come from the germline V gene (reference sequence). The CDR3 is 15 amino acids. CDR3 coding DNA: TGTGCCAGCAGCTTACCGAAAGGGACTAGCGCTCCTCAGTATTTT. It is translated as CASSLPKGTSAPQYF.

The chain recombines TRBV7-9 with TRBJ1-5; D uncertain. Germline V lookup: CDR1 SEHNR, CDR2 FQNEAQ (reference sequence). V was shortened by 4 bases and J by 7 bases, with 11 bases between the two germline ends. CDR3 length equals 13 residues. The DNA for the CDR3 is TGTGCCAGCAGCTCAAGGCGAGGGCAGCCCCAGCATTTT. It codes for CASSSRRGQPQHF.

The V and J genes are TRBV5-1 and TRBJ1-3; D might be TRBD1 (5 bases). The germline V gene encodes CDR1 SGHRS and CDR2 YFSETQ. Trimming removed 0 bases at V and 0 bases at J, with 22 bases between. The CDR3 loop spans 20 amino acids. CDR3 in amino acids: CASSLEYIPPGHLSGNTIYF. For the CDR3, the DNA is TGCGCCAGCAGCTTGGAATACATCCCTCCAGGACATCTCTCTGGAAACACCATATATTTT.

This clonotype was seen ten or more times. The V and J genes are TRBV6-1 and TRBJ2-3; D tentatively fits TRBD1 or TRBD2 (5 bases each). V lost 7 bases, J lost 0 bases, and 11 bases lay in between. The CDR3 extends over 14 amino acids. Germline V gives CDR1 MNHNS, CDR2 SASEGT. The CDR3, as DNA: TGTGCCAGCACTTGGGGGTCTAGCACAGATACGCAGTATTTT. Translated: CASTWGSSTDTQYF.

The rearrangement links TRBV3-1 to TRBJ1-2, with D uncertain. Trimming removed 0 bases from V and 7 bases from J, with 9 bases in between. The CDR3 contains 13 residues. CDR1 LGHDT and CDR2 YNNKEL come from the germline V gene (reference sequence). CDR3 in DNA: TGTGCCAGCAGCCAAGATTGGGGTACTGGCTACACCTTC. It translates to CASSQDWGTGYTF.

This clonotype was recorded many times. The chain recombines TRBV28 with TRBJ2-7; D not certain. V was pared by 5 bases and J by 5 bases, with 13 bases between. Germline CDR1 is MDHEN and CDR2 is SYDVKM. The CDR3 covers 13 residues. CDR3 loop: CASSKTPQDEQYF. In DNA form, the CDR3 reads TGTGCCAGCAGTAAGACGCCTCAGGACGAGCAGTACTTC.

The V and J genes are TRBV5-1 and TRBJ1-6, with D possibly matching TRBD1 (6 bases). V lost 0 bases to trimming and J lost 2 bases, with 12 bases between them. Germline assignment: CDR1 SGHRS and CDR2 YFSETQ. The CDR3 extends over 17 amino acids. CDR3 protein: CASSLDGGAAYNSPLHF. In DNA, the CDR3 is TGCGCCAGCAGCTTGGATGGGGGCGCAGCCTATAATTCACCCCTCCACTTT.

This clonotype was found many times. This sequence joins TRBV18 and TRBJ2-2; D gene uncertain. V was cut by 6 bases and J by 5 bases, with 4 bases left in between. Germline-derived CDR1 and CDR2 are KGHSH and LQKENI. The CDR3 extends over 11 amino acids. Here the CDR3 reads CASSPTGELFF. Here the CDR3 DNA reads TGTGCCAGCTCCCCAACCGGGGAGCTGTTTTTT.

The table lists this clonotype with a few counts. The chain recombines TRBV7-8 with TRBJ1-4; D gene ambiguous. The CDR3 is 14 residues long. Germline V gene data show CDR1 as SGHVS and CDR2 as FQNEAQ. Trimming took off 5 bases at V and 7 bases at J, with 14 bases between the two ends. The CDR3 here is CASSPGEGGEKLFF. Written as DNA, the CDR3 is TGTGCCAGCAGCCCCGGGGAGGGCGGTGAAAAACTGTTTTTT.

This clonotype was observed a few times. The chain joins TRBV29-1 to TRBJ2-1; 12 positions agree with TRBD2. V shed 6 bases and J 0 bases; nucleotides not matched to a gene: 3. The germline CDR1 and CDR2 sequences are SQVTM and ANQGSEA. The CDR3 sequence is 15 residues long. Written as DNA, the CDR3 is TGCAGCGTCCCGACTAGCGGGAGCTCCTACAATGAGCAGTTCTTC. It encodes CSVPTSGSSYNEQFF.

This clonotype appeared a few times. The V call is TRBV5-1, the J call TRBJ2-7, with D perhaps being TRBD1 or TRBD2 (5 bases each). The length of the CDR3 is 19 residues. Germline assignment: CDR1 SGHRS and CDR2 YFSETQ. Trimming left V 2 bases short and J 5 bases short, with 29 bases between. In nucleotides, the CDR3 is TGCGCCAGCAGCTTAGGGACGGCCCTGTCCGCGGGCCTTCGGGACGAGCAGTACTTC. Translation gives CASSLGTALSAGLRDEQYF.